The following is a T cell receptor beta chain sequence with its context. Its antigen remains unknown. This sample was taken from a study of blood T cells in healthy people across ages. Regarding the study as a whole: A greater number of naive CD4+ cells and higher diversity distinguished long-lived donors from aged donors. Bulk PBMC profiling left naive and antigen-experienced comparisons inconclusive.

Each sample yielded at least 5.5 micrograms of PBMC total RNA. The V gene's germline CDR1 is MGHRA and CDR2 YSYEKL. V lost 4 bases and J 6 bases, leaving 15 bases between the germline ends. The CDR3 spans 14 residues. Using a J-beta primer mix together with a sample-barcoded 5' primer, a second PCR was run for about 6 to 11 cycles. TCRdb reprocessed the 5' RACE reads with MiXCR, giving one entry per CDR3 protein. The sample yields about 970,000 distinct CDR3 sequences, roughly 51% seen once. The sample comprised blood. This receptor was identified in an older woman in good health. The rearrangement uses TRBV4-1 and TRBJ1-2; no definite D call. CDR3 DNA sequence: TGCGCCAGCAGCCCACGTGGGGTCATGGATGGCTACACCTTC. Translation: CASSPRGVMDGYTF.